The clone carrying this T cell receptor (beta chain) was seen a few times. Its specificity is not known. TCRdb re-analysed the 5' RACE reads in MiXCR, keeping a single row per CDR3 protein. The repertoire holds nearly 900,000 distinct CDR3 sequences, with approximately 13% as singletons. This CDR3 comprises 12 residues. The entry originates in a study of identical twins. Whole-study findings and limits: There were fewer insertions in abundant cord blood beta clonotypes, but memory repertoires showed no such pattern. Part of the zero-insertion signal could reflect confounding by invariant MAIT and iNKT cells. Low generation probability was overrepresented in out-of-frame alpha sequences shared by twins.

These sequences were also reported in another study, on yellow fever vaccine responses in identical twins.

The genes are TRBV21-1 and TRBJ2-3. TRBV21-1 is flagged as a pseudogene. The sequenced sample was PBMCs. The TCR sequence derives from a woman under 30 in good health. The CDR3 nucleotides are TGTGCCAGCAGCAAAGCGATAGCACCGCAGTATTTT. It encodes CASSKAIAPQYF.